This entry lists 30 T cell receptor beta chains sequenced from one sample in a study of blood T cell repertoires in COVID-19. Sequencing used immunoSEQ multiplex PCR; TCRdb keeps in-frame clones, though not all of them. The table lists about 150,000 clones, approximately 80% of them singletons. Sequences were obtained from peripheral blood. All receptors derive from a woman over 75 with COVID-19, enrolled during active disease.

The chain combines TRBV11-3 with TRBJ2-1, with TRBD2 as a possible D gene (6 bases). The length of the CDR3 is 16 residues. The V gene lost 5 bases and the J gene lost 8 bases, with 22 bases spanning the gap. Germline-derived CDR1 and CDR2 are SGHNT and YENEEA. This chain's CDR3 is CASSPYPGDSRDEQFF. The CDR3 DNA is TGTGCCAGCAGCCCCTATCCCGGGGACTCACGCGATGAGCAGTTCTTC.

The genes are TRBV18 and TRBJ2-1, with D possibly TRBD1 on 6 matching bases. Trimming took 2 bases from V and 9 from J, leaving 14 bases between them. The CDR3 is 14 amino acids. Per the germline V gene, CDR1 is KGHSH and CDR2 is LQKENI. This chain's CDR3 is CASSPEMGAVEQFF. The CDR3 DNA reads TGTGCCAGCTCACCAGAGATGGGGGCGGTTGAGCAGTTCTTC.

This clone was recorded only once. The V and J genes are TRBV19 and TRBJ1-2; 12 bases fit TRBD1. The germline CDR1 and CDR2 sequences are LNHDA and SQIVND (reference sequence). The CDR3 loop spans 20 amino acids. V lost 7 bases to trimming and J lost 8 bases; unmatched junction nucleotides: 26. Here the CDR3 reads CASISPPGRDRGRPVGGYTF. CDR3 nucleotide sequence: TGTGCCAGTATCTCCCCCCCTGGCCGGGACAGGGGGCGCCCGGTGGGAGGCTACACCTTC.

The count of this clone is one. The chain links TRBV9 to TRBJ1-6; unclear D gene. Trimming left V 4 bases short and J 2 bases short, with 13 bases between. Germline values: CDR1 SGDLS, CDR2 YYNGEE. CDR3 length: 16 amino acids. The CDR3 DNA follows: TGTGCCAGCAGCCGGGCCGAGGGTCCCTATAATTCACCCCTCCACTTT. This codes for CASSRAEGPYNSPLHF.

The CDR3 here is CASRGTLENTDTQYF. The CDR3 DNA follows: TGTGCCAGCCGCGGGACCTTAGAAAACACAGATACGCAGTATTTT. This chain joins TRBV3-1 (or the pseudogene TRBV3-2) and TRBJ2-3; tentatively, D is TRBD2 (6 bases). The V gene's germline CDR1 is LGHDT and CDR2 YNNKEL (reference sequence). The ends were cut back, 8 bases at V and 2 bases at J, with 17 bases in the middle. The CDR3 covers 15 residues.

The genes are TRBV18 and TRBJ2-7; D ambiguous. The CDR3 extends over 13 amino acids. Germline CDR1 KGHSH, CDR2 LQKENI. V dropped 4 bases and J dropped 1 base, with 8 bases sitting between them. CDR3 region: CASSRDSSYEQYF. In nucleotides, the CDR3 is TGTGCCAGCTCACGAGACTCATCCTACGAGCAGTACTTC.

The chain uses TRBV21-1 and TRBJ2-2; TRBD2 was called by the table and not checked on the DNA. TRBV21-1 is noted as a pseudogene. The CDR3 totals 15 residues. The CDR3 reads CASSIPLRGAGELFF. The CDR3 bases are TGTGCCAGCAGCATACCCCTGCGCGGTGCCGGGGAGCTGTTTTTT.

The V call is TRBV19, the J call TRBJ1-1, with D perhaps matching TRBD1 (5 bases). Trimming left V 5 bases short and J 6 bases short, with 13 bases between. The CDR3 sequence is 13 residues long. Germline CDR1 is LNHDA and CDR2 is SQIVND (reference sequence). CDR3 residues: CASSSSGVPEAFF. The CDR3 nucleotides are TGTGCCAGTAGTTCCTCGGGGGTCCCTGAAGCTTTCTTT.

The chain carries TRBV5-1 and TRBJ1-1; D possibly corresponds to TRBD1 (5 bases). Germline V CDR1 and CDR2: SGHRS, YFSETQ. The CDR3 covers 14 residues. Trimming left V 0 bases short and J 4 bases short, with 10 bases between. CDR3: CASSLANGGTEAFF. The CDR3 DNA is TGCGCCAGCAGCTTGGCCAACGGGGGCACTGAAGCTTTCTTT.

As concerns this clone: One end of the junction varies from germline; a read error may be responsible. This rearrangement joins TRBV3-1 (or the pseudogene TRBV3-2) to TRBJ1-1; TRBD1 matches 8 bases. The germline V gene encodes CDR1 LGHDT and CDR2 YNNKEL (reference sequence). This CDR3 contains 14 residues. CDR3 DNA: TGTGCCAGCAGCCAAGCAGGGGGCATCACTCAAGCTTTCTTT. It specifies CASSQAGGITQAFF.

The chain is built from TRBV9 and TRBJ2-2; 9 bases are shared with TRBD1. V lost 3 bases, J lost 6 bases, and 6 bases stayed unmatched. Germline-derived CDR1 and CDR2 are SGDLS and YYNGEE. The CDR3 extends over 15 amino acids. The CDR3 region has the DNA TGTGCCAGCAGCGCCGGGACAGGGCGCCCCGGGGAGCTGTTTTTT. Residues: CASSAGTGRPGELFF.

This chain links TRBV7-9 with TRBJ1-2; D gene uncertain. CDR3 size: 13 residues. Trimming shortened V by 4 bases and J by 9 bases, and 15 bases separated the two germline ends. The germline gives CDR1 SEHNR, CDR2 FQNEAQ (reference sequence). The CDR3 DNA reads TGTGCCAGCAGCTGGGGAGTAGGCGATCGCTACACCTTC. Encoded protein: CASSWGVGDRYTF. Full variable domain (missing parts from reference TRBV7-9 and TRBJ1-2): DTGVSQNPRHKITKRGQNVTFRCDPISEHNRLYWYRQTLGQGPEFLTYFQNEAQLEKSRLLSDRFSAERPKGSFSTLEIQRTEQGDSAMYLCASSWGVGDRYTFGSGTRLTVV.

The chain combines TRBV28 with TRBJ2-1, with a tentative D call TRBD2 (6 bases). The V and J ends lost 4 bases and 7 bases respectively, with 20 bases between them. This CDR3 contains 16 residues. Per the germline V gene, CDR1 is MDHEN and CDR2 is SYDVKM. DNA for the CDR3: TGTGCCAGCAGTTGGGCTCGGGGGTTGGGTACGAATGAGCAGTTCTTC. Encoded protein: CASSWARGLGTNEQFF. Filled out from reference TRBV28 and TRBJ2-1, the complete variable domain reads DVKVTQSSRYLVKRTGEKVFLECVQDMDHENMFWYRQDPGLGLRLIYFSYDVKMKEKGDIPEGYSVSREKKERFSLILESASTNQTSMYLCASSWARGLGTNEQFFGPGTRLTVL.

CDR3 DNA: TGTGCCAGCAGTCTTGTCAGGGGCGGCGCGGCTTTCTTT. As protein: CASSLVRGGAAFF. The V and J genes are TRBV7-2 and TRBJ1-1; a possible D gene is TRBD1 (6 bases). The germline V gene has CDR1 SGHTA and CDR2 FQGNSA. The length of the CDR3 is 13 residues. The V end was cut by 6 bases, the J end by 11 bases, with 19 bases between.

The chain couples TRBV29-1 to TRBJ1-5, with 11 bases identical to TRBD1. The V and J ends lost 6 bases and 5 bases, in that order; junction bases with no gene match: 12. Germline V gives CDR1 SQVTM, CDR2 ANQGSEA. This CDR3 is built from 16 residues. The CDR3 DNA is TGCAGCGTGCGGGATACCGGGACAGGGGGAGATCAGCCCCAGCATTTT. Translation: CSVRDTGTGGDQPQHF.

The V gene is TRBV4-2, the J gene TRBJ2-7; TRBD2 matches 9 bases. The junction had 3 bases not matched to a gene; V was cut back by 0 bases and J by 6 bases. From germline, CDR1 is LGHNA and CDR2 YNFKEQ. The CDR3 is made up of 14 amino acids. The CDR3 DNA reads as TGTGCCAGCAGCCAAGATGGGACTAGCTCCGAGCAGTACTTC. Protein: CASSQDGTSSEQYF.

The chain employs TRBV2 and TRBJ1-2; TRBD1 might be the D (5 bases). The V gene lost 7 bases and the J gene lost 8 bases, with 14 bases spanning the gap. Germline V gene data show CDR1 as SNHLY and CDR2 as FYNNEI. This CDR3 has 12 residues. Here the CDR3 reads CASKGGARGYTF. The CDR3 nucleotides read TGTGCCAGCAAAGGAGGGGCCAGGGGCTACACCTTC.

The chain uses TRBV5-5 and TRBJ2-2; TRBD1 matches at 9 bases. Germline V gene data show CDR1 as SGHKS and CDR2 as YYEKEE (reference sequence). The CDR3 runs to 19 residues. V lost 0 bases to trimming and J lost 1 base; unmatched junction nucleotides: 10. CDR3 in amino acids: CASSLGPSGTGWNTGELFF. CDR3 DNA sequence: TGTGCCAGCAGCTTGGGCCCCTCCGGGACAGGGTGGAACACCGGGGAGCTGTTTTTT.

This chain joins TRBV7-9 and TRBJ1-1, with a tentative D call TRBD1 (5 bases). The CDR3 is made up of 15 amino acids. Germline V CDR1 and CDR2: SEHNR, FQNEAQ (reference sequence). V gave up 1 base and J gave up 1 base, with 10 bases separating them. CDR3 DNA sequence: TGTGCCAGCAGCTTAGAGCCAGGGCAGAACACTGAAGCTTTCTTT. It encodes CASSLEPGQNTEAFF.

V is TRBV2 and J is TRBJ1-1, with 8 bases that match TRBD1. V was pared by 6 bases and J by 0 bases, with 15 bases of the junction left unmatched. This CDR3 region has 18 residues. Germline CDR1 is SNHLY and CDR2 is FYNNEI. The CDR3 loop is CASSLRGTGVGLNTEAFF. CDR3 nucleotide sequence: TGTGCCAGCAGCCTTCGGGGGACAGGAGTCGGTCTGAACACTGAAGCTTTCTTT.

This clone was seen only a few times. This chain connects TRBV4-1 to TRBJ1-2; D is unclear. With 3 bases removed from V and 0 bases from J, the gap between germline ends came to 8 bases. Germline-derived CDR1 and CDR2 are MGHRA and YSYEKL. The CDR3 extends over 14 amino acids. The CDR3 here is CASSQSATNYGYTF. In DNA, the CDR3 is TGCGCCAGCAGCCAGAGTGCAACTAACTATGGCTACACCTTC.

This rearrangement joins TRBV12-3 or TRBV12-4 to TRBJ1-1; 9 bases fit TRBD1. Trimming cost V 6 bases and J 8 bases; bases outside gene matches: 7. CDR3 size: 13 residues. The CDR3 coding sequence is TGTGCCAGCAGCAAGACAGGGGGTATCGAAGCTTTCTTT. Translation: CASSKTGGIEAFF.

This clone showed up just once. The V call is TRBV3-1 (or the pseudogene TRBV3-2), the J call TRBJ1-5, with D possibly being TRBD1 (6 bases). V lost 2 bases and J lost 4, with 12 bases in between. CDR1 and CDR2 (germline): LGHDT, YNNKEL (reference sequence). The CDR3 runs to 15 residues. The chain's CDR3 is CASSQRGSYNQPQHF. The CDR3 DNA reads as TGTGCCAGCAGCCAAAGGGGGAGTTATAATCAGCCCCAGCATTTT.

This rearrangement joins TRBV3-1 (or the pseudogene TRBV3-2) to TRBJ1-2; 8 positions agree with TRBD1. The CDR3 loop spans 17 amino acids. CDR1 LGHDT and CDR2 YNNKEL come from the germline V gene (reference sequence). The V and J ends lost 0 bases and 8 bases, in that order; junction bases with no gene match: 14. The CDR3 sequence: CASSQDNALGQARGYTF. In DNA form, the CDR3 reads TGTGCCAGCAGCCAAGATAATGCCCTGGGACAGGCGCGAGGCTACACCTTC.

This chain joins TRBV9 and TRBJ2-3, with D tentatively TRBD2 (5 bases). Germline V gives CDR1 SGDLS, CDR2 YYNGEE. Trimming cost V 3 bases and J 10 bases, with 18 bases left between them. This CDR3 region has 14 residues. The CDR3 sequence is CASSEGLSGLPQYF. For the CDR3, the DNA is TGTGCCAGCAGCGAAGGGCTAAGCGGCCTTCCGCAGTATTTT.

This sequence joins TRBV6-5 and TRBJ2-5; possible D gene TRBD2, 5 bases. Germline CDR1 MNHEY, CDR2 SVGAGI. Deletions cut 6 bases from V and 4 bases from J, with 12 bases between. This CDR3 comprises 13 residues. For the CDR3, the DNA is TGTGCCAGCAGGCTAGCTGGTTCAGAGACCCAGTACTTC. This codes for CASRLAGSETQYF.

V is TRBV6-5 and J is TRBJ2-5, with D maybe TRBD2 (5 bases). The ends were cut back, 7 bases at V and 2 bases at J, with 11 bases in the middle. The CDR3 is 13 residues long. CDR1 and CDR2 from the germline V gene are MNHEY and SVGAGI. The CDR3 DNA is TGTGCCAGCAAACCGTGGGAGCAAGAGACCCAGTACTTC. Its protein product is CASKPWEQETQYF.

The V call is TRBV9, the J call TRBJ2-1; the match to TRBD2 covers 8 bases. The V gene's germline CDR1 is SGDLS and CDR2 YYNGEE. CDR3 length: 18 amino acids. The V segment lost 0 bases and the J segment 0 bases; nucleotides outside the gene matches: 8. The CDR3 DNA is TGTGCCAGCAGCGTAGCGGGAGGGCGACTGGTCTCCTACAATGAGCAGTTCTTC. It yields the protein CASSVAGGRLVSYNEQFF. Looking up the rest from reference TRBV9 and TRBJ2-1 gives the full variable domain: DSGVTQTPKHLITATGQRVTLRCSPRSGDLSVYWYQQSLDQGLQFLIQYYNGEERAKGNILERFSAQQFPDLHSELNLSSLELGDSALYFCASSVAGGRLVSYNEQFFGPGTRLTVL.

The genes are TRBV19 and TRBJ2-5; unclear D gene. V lost 3 bases to trimming and J lost 1 base, with 6 bases between them. The CDR3 runs to 13 residues. CDR1 is LNHDA and CDR2 is SQIVND in the germline V gene (reference sequence). The DNA for the CDR3 is TGTGCCAGTAGTATCTGGGCCCAAGAGACCCAGTACTTC. This sequence encodes CASSIWAQETQYF.

This rearrangement joins TRBV3-1 (or the pseudogene TRBV3-2) to TRBJ2-5, with TRBD1 as a possible D gene (6 bases). This CDR3 contains 15 residues. Trimming removed 4 bases from V and 4 bases from J, with 16 bases in between. Germline CDR1 is LGHDT and CDR2 is YNNKEL (reference sequence). CDR3 sequence (DNA): TGTGCCAGCAGCCGAGCCGACAGGCCCCCAGAGACCCAGTACTTC. This translates into CASSRADRPPETQYF.